A selection of T cell receptor beta chains follows, all from one sample in a study of control samples from healthy donors and cancer patients. TCRdb's copy holds only in-frame clones and misses some; the assay was immunoSEQ multiplex PCR. The repertoire holds 200,000 to 250,000 clones, roughly 94% seen once, with approximately 1.5% in the top ten. The material sequenced was blood. These receptors came from a middle-aged man in good health. Each CDR3 is given with its conserved first and last residue. A D gene is named only where the DNA matches it firmly. Clone size is given for some rows only: seen once, a few or many times, or a class if the clone is expanded.

CDR3: CASSEEGGINTGELFF; DNA: TGTGCCAGCAGTGAAGAGGGGGGTATCAACACCGGGGAGCTGTTTTTT; size: -; D: -; J: TRBJ2-2; V: TRBV6-1
CDR3: CASSENRDRVYGYTF; DNA: TGTGCCAGCAGTGAAAATCGTGACAGGGTCTATGGCTACACCTTC; size: -; D: TRBD1; J: TRBJ1-2; V: TRBV2
CDR3: CASRSQGSGANVLTF; DNA: TGTGCCAGCAGATCCCAGGGGTCTGGGGCCAACGTCCTGACTTTC; size: -; D: -; J: TRBJ2-6; V: TRBV27
CDR3: CASSPPRVGAEQFF; DNA: TGCGCCAGCAGCCCACCCCGCGTCGGGGCTGAGCAGTTCTTC; size: -; D: -; J: TRBJ2-1; V: TRBV5-1
CDR3: CASSEGQRGPKNIQYF; DNA: TGTGCCAGCAGTGAGGGACAGCGGGGCCCTAAAAACATTCAGTACTTC; size: -; D: -; J: TRBJ2-4; V: TRBV25-1
CDR3: CASSSHRGGEAFF; DNA: TGTGCCAGCAGCTCTCACAGGGGTGGTGAAGCTTTCTTT; size: -; D: TRBD1; J: TRBJ1-1; V: TRBV7-3
CDR3: CSVNTGWLF; DNA: TGCAGCGTTAACACAGGGTGGCTCTTT; size: -; D: -; J: TRBJ1-1; V: TRBV29-1
CDR3: CASSQGPSGYGYTF; DNA: TGTGCCAGCAGCCAAGGTCCCAGCGGCTATGGCTACACCTTC; size: -; D: -; J: TRBJ1-2; V: TRBV3-1/TRBV3-2
CDR3: CASSPGTATNTGELFF; DNA: TGTGCCAGCTCACCAGGGACAGCCACGAACACCGGGGAGCTGTTTTTT; size: -; D: TRBD1; J: TRBJ2-2; V: TRBV18
CDR3: CASSLREGSDGNQPQHF; DNA: TGTGCCAGCTCCCTCCGGGAGGGGTCCGATGGCAATCAGCCCCAGCATTTT; size: once; D: -; J: TRBJ1-5; V: TRBV18